This TCR beta chain was sequenced in a study of T cell responses to AZD1222 COVID-19 vaccine. Details on this clone: Its antigen is not known.

CDR3 size: 17 residues. The V gene end was trimmed by 0 bases and the J gene end by 6 bases; junction bases not matched to a gene: 10. Germline CDR1 SGHTA, CDR2 FQGNSA. The method was immunoSEQ multiplex PCR; TCRdb's version includes in-frame clones alone and lacks a portion of them. This table holds some 140,000 clones, roughly nine tenths found once. Study outcomes and limitations: In the spike-specific TCR repertoire, nearly half reportedly target unmutated variant regions.

The rearrangement joins TRBV7-2 to TRBJ2-1; TRBD1 agrees at 8 bases. This clonotype originated in an adult in good health. Sequenced here: peripheral blood, sampled on day 0 of AZD1222 vaccination. This CDR3 reads CASSLAGQARRANEQFF. Here the CDR3 DNA reads TGTGCCAGCAGCTTAGCGGGACAGGCCAGACGGGCCAATGAGCAGTTCTTC.